A selection of T cell receptor beta chains follows, all from one sample in a study of T cell changes during pregnancy in multiple sclerosis. Data came from immunoSEQ multiplex PCR; TCRdb stores just in-frame clones and leaves some out. The table records 50,000 or so clones, more than 90% of them present only once. Specimen: peripheral blood, collected after pregnancy. The receptors shown here come from a female donor in good health, enrolled as a control in a pregnancy study. Each CDR3 is given with its conserved first and last residue. A D gene is named only where the DNA matches it firmly. Only part of the rows carry a size: once, few, many, or a class if the clone is expanded.

CDR3aa: CASGDRTGELFF; CDR3nt: TGTGCCTCCGGGGATCGGACCGGGGAGCTGTTTTTT; d_gene: .; v_gene: TRBV18; abundance: once; j_gene: TRBJ2-2
CDR3aa: CASSLDLNAVELFF; CDR3nt: TGTGCCAGCAGCTTAGACCTAAATGCGGTTGAGCTGTTTTTT; d_gene: .; v_gene: TRBV7-9; abundance: .; j_gene: TRBJ2-2
CDR3aa: CASSYRGGSGELFF; CDR3nt: TGTGCCAGCAGTTATAGGGGAGGGTCCGGGGAGCTGTTTTTT; d_gene: TRBD2; v_gene: TRBV6-1; abundance: .; j_gene: TRBJ2-2
CDR3aa: CASSFAPGGKETQYF; CDR3nt: TGCGCCAGCAGCTTCGCGCCAGGGGGCAAGGAGACCCAGTACTTC; d_gene: TRBD1; v_gene: TRBV5-1; abundance: .; j_gene: TRBJ2-5
CDR3aa: CASRGRRSNEKLFF; CDR3nt: TGTGCCAGCAGGGGGAGGCGCTCAAATGAAAAACTGTTTTTT; d_gene: .; v_gene: TRBV2; abundance: .; j_gene: TRBJ1-4
CDR3aa: CASSLDSSGNTIYF; CDR3nt: TGTGCCAGCAGCTTAGACTCCTCTGGAAACACCATATATTTT; d_gene: .; v_gene: TRBV5-6; abundance: .; j_gene: TRBJ1-3
CDR3aa: CASSPTGGEYGYTF; CDR3nt: TGCGCCAGCAGCCCGACTGGGGGGGAATATGGCTACACCTTC; d_gene: .; v_gene: TRBV5-1; abundance: few; j_gene: TRBJ1-2
CDR3aa: CASSWPGLAGGNEQFF; CDR3nt: TGCGCCAGCAGCTGGCCGGGACTAGCGGGGGGAAATGAGCAGTTCTTC; d_gene: TRBD2; v_gene: TRBV5-1; abundance: .; j_gene: TRBJ2-1
CDR3aa: CASTGGGHSTDTQYF; CDR3nt: TGCGCCAGTACGGGGGGTGGACACTCCACAGATACGCAGTATTTT; d_gene: TRBD2; v_gene: TRBV5-1; abundance: once; j_gene: TRBJ2-3
CDR3aa: CASSPLTSGGGAGELFF; CDR3nt: TGTGCCAGCAGCCCTCTCACTAGCGGGGGGGGCGCCGGGGAGCTGTTTTTT; d_gene: TRBD2; v_gene: TRBV4-2; abundance: medium-sized; j_gene: TRBJ2-2
CDR3aa: CASSDRVSSYNSPLHF; CDR3nt: TGTGCCAGTAGTGACCGGGTCAGCTCCTATAATTCACCCCTCCACTTT; d_gene: .; v_gene: TRBV19; abundance: .; j_gene: TRBJ1-6
CDR3aa: CASRALLGGSQPQHF; CDR3nt: TGTGCCAGCAGGGCGTTGTTAGGGGGATCTCAGCCCCAGCATTTT; d_gene: .; v_gene: TRBV27; abundance: few; j_gene: TRBJ1-5
CDR3aa: CASSLPTTRYEQYF; CDR3nt: TGTGCCAGCAGCTTACCTACGACACGTTACGAGCAGTACTTC; d_gene: .; v_gene: TRBV11-2; abundance: .; j_gene: TRBJ2-7
CDR3aa: CASSEGPSGSINEQFF; CDR3nt: TGTGCCAGCAGTGAAGGCCCTAGCGGGAGTATAAATGAGCAGTTCTTC; d_gene: TRBD2; v_gene: TRBV6-4; abundance: .; j_gene: TRBJ2-1
CDR3aa: CASSYSQRAYEQYF; CDR3nt: TGTGCCAGCAGTTACTCCCAGAGGGCCTACGAGCAGTACTTC; d_gene: .; v_gene: TRBV6-6; abundance: .; j_gene: TRBJ2-7
CDR3aa: CASSLGQGHEQYF; CDR3nt: TGTGCCAGCAGCTTGGGACAGGGCCACGAGCAGTACTTC; d_gene: TRBD1; v_gene: TRBV7-2; abundance: .; j_gene: TRBJ2-7
CDR3aa: CASSQPRRDRGYEQYF; CDR3nt: TGTGCCAGCAGTCAGCCCCGCCGGGACAGGGGCTACGAGCAGTACTTC; d_gene: TRBD1; v_gene: TRBV27; abundance: .; j_gene: TRBJ2-7
CDR3aa: CASSWGLAGGTHEQYF; CDR3nt: TGTGCCAGCAGCTGGGGACTAGCGGGGGGGACCCACGAGCAGTACTTC; d_gene: TRBD2; v_gene: TRBV5-6; abundance: .; j_gene: TRBJ2-7
CDR3aa: CASKRAELETQYF; CDR3nt: TGTGCCAGCAAGAGGGCAGAACTCGAGACCCAGTACTTC; d_gene: .; v_gene: TRBV9; abundance: .; j_gene: TRBJ2-5
CDR3aa: CASSLIVTGNSPLHF; CDR3nt: TGTGCCAGCAGCTTGATAGTTACAGGGAATTCACCCCTCCACTTT; d_gene: .; v_gene: TRBV5-8; abundance: .; j_gene: TRBJ1-6
CDR3aa: CASSLTTSEGGELFF; CDR3nt: TGCGCCAGCAGCTTGACGACTAGCGAGGGCGGGGAGCTGTTTTTT; d_gene: TRBD2; v_gene: TRBV5-1; abundance: .; j_gene: TRBJ2-2
CDR3aa: CASSFGKRGGTDTQYF; CDR3nt: TGTGCCAGCAGCTTTGGAAAGCGGGGGGGCACAGATACGCAGTATTTT; d_gene: TRBD2; v_gene: TRBV7-2; abundance: .; j_gene: TRBJ2-3
CDR3aa: CASSLGRTGETEAFF; CDR3nt: TGTGCCAGCAGTTTAGGGAGGACAGGGGAAACTGAAGCTTTCTTT; d_gene: TRBD1; v_gene: TRBV7-9; abundance: .; j_gene: TRBJ1-1
CDR3aa: CASSGGWAHGNTIYF; CDR3nt: TGTGCCAGCAGCGGAGGGTGGGCTCACGGAAACACCATATATTTT; d_gene: .; v_gene: TRBV9; abundance: .; j_gene: TRBJ1-3
CDR3aa: CASSQLGTGVNSPLHF; CDR3nt: TGTGCCAGCAGCCAGCTCGGGACAGGCGTAAATTCACCCCTCCACTTT; d_gene: TRBD1; v_gene: TRBV5-6; abundance: .; j_gene: TRBJ1-6
CDR3aa: CAWSSGGRDSYEQYF; CDR3nt: TGTGCCTGGAGCTCCGGGGGGAGAGACTCCTACGAGCAGTACTTC; d_gene: TRBD2; v_gene: TRBV30; abundance: .; j_gene: TRBJ2-7
CDR3aa: CASSVVAGAGETQYF; CDR3nt: TGTGCCAGCAGTGTTGTAGCGGGAGCCGGAGAGACCCAGTACTTC; d_gene: TRBD2; v_gene: TRBV2; abundance: .; j_gene: TRBJ2-5
CDR3aa: CASSLPGEGYNEQYF; CDR3nt: TGTGCCAGCAGTTTACCGGGAGAAGGGTACAACGAGCAGTACTTC; d_gene: .; v_gene: TRBV28; abundance: .; j_gene: TRBJ2-7
CDR3aa: CASSLVSLSTDTQYF; CDR3nt: TGTGCCAGCAGCTTAGTGTCCTTAAGCACAGATACGCAGTATTTT; d_gene: .; v_gene: TRBV7-2; abundance: .; j_gene: TRBJ2-3
CDR3aa: CASSVGRGNTEAFF; CDR3nt: TGTGCCAGCAGTGTTGGGAGGGGGAACACTGAAGCTTTCTTT; d_gene: .; v_gene: TRBV2; abundance: few; j_gene: TRBJ1-1
CDR3aa: CASSIGQLRINEQFF; CDR3nt: TGTGCCAGTAGTATAGGCCAGCTCAGGATCAATGAGCAGTTCTTC; d_gene: .; v_gene: TRBV19; abundance: .; j_gene: TRBJ2-1
CDR3aa: CASSTPASSGNTIYF; CDR3nt: TGTGCCAGTAGTACTCCAGCGAGCTCTGGAAACACCATATATTTT; d_gene: .; v_gene: TRBV19; abundance: .; j_gene: TRBJ1-3
CDR3aa: CASSYSSHPVDYGYTF; CDR3nt: TGTGCCAGCAGTTACTCGAGTCACCCTGTGGACTATGGCTACACCTTC; d_gene: .; v_gene: TRBV6-5; abundance: .; j_gene: TRBJ1-2
CDR3aa: CSARAGGNEQFF; CDR3nt: TGCAGCGCTAGAGCGGGGGGGAATGAGCAGTTCTTC; d_gene: TRBD2; v_gene: TRBV29-1; abundance: .; j_gene: TRBJ2-1
CDR3aa: CASKAPGTAYEQYF; CDR3nt: TGTGCCAGCAAAGCCCCGGGGACAGCCTACGAGCAGTACTTC; d_gene: TRBD1; v_gene: TRBV28; abundance: .; j_gene: TRBJ2-7
CDR3aa: CASSWTGSNYGYTF; CDR3nt: TGTGCCAGCAGTTGGACAGGGTCTAACTATGGCTACACCTTC; d_gene: TRBD1; v_gene: TRBV27; abundance: once; j_gene: TRBJ1-2
CDR3aa: CASRPLAGQETQYF; CDR3nt: TGTGCCAGCAGACCCCTAGCGGGACAAGAGACCCAGTACTTC; d_gene: TRBD2; v_gene: TRBV7-9; abundance: .; j_gene: TRBJ2-5
CDR3aa: CASSEGGQGFNEQFF; CDR3nt: TGTGCCAGCAGTGAAGGAGGACAGGGGTTCAATGAGCAGTTCTTC; d_gene: TRBD1; v_gene: TRBV6-4; abundance: .; j_gene: TRBJ2-1
CDR3aa: CASRPRLAGDTGELFF; CDR3nt: TGTGCCAGCAGGCCTCGACTAGCGGGAGACACCGGGGAGCTGTTTTTT; d_gene: TRBD2; v_gene: TRBV6-6; abundance: once; j_gene: TRBJ2-2
CDR3aa: CASSDSLSGANTEAFF; CDR3nt: TGTGCCAGCAGTGACTCATTATCAGGGGCGAATACTGAAGCTTTCTTT; d_gene: .; v_gene: TRBV6-4; abundance: .; j_gene: TRBJ1-1
CDR3aa: CASSLAGTGGNSPLHF; CDR3nt: TGTGCCAGCAGCTTGGCCGGGACAGGGGGTAATTCACCCCTCCACTTT; d_gene: TRBD1; v_gene: TRBV5-6; abundance: .; j_gene: TRBJ1-6
CDR3aa: CASRNQGNYGYTF; CDR3nt: TGTGCCAGCAGAAATCAGGGAAACTATGGCTACACCTTC; d_gene: .; v_gene: TRBV25-1; abundance: .; j_gene: TRBJ1-2